This is a list of T cell receptor beta chains from one sample in a study of cytomegalovirus exposure and HLA in healthy donors. TCRdb keeps only in-frame clones here, not all; method: immunoSEQ multiplex PCR. The sample carries some 59,000 clones, about 92% recorded once. Sequencing used PBMCs. These receptors were collected from a woman between 18 and 29 years old in good health and CMV-seropositive. The CDR3 runs from the conserved cysteine through the conserved F or W. A D gene is named only where the DNA matches it firmly. The size entry is marked missing in some rows and otherwise reads once, few, many or a size class.

V	size	D	J	DNA	CDR3
TRBV5-4	-	TRBD1	TRBJ2-2	TGTGCCAGCAGCTTAACAGGGGGCACCGGGGAGCTGTTTTTT	CASSLTGGTGELFF
TRBV2	-	TRBD1	TRBJ1-2	TGTGCCAGCAGTGACCCGAAATCTCTCCGACAGGGGTACGGCTACACCTTC	CASSDPKSLRQGYGYTF
TRBV14	-	-	TRBJ2-7	TGTGCCAGCAGCCACAGACAGTTCTCCTACGAGCAGTACTTC	CASSHRQFSYEQYF
TRBV5-1	-	-	TRBJ1-1	TGCGCCAGCAGCGCGGACAGCCAGAACACTGAAGCTTTCTTT	CASSADSQNTEAFF
TRBV2	-	-	TRBJ2-7	TGTGCCAGCCTTACTGAAAGGAGCTCCTACGAGCAGTACTTC	CASLTERSSYEQYF
TRBV7-8	-	-	TRBJ1-5	TGTGCCAGCAGCTTAGGGGAGAATCAGCCCCAGCATTTT	CASSLGENQPQHF
TRBV4-1	-	TRBD1	TRBJ2-1	TGCGCCAGCAGCCAAGATGGGGCCGGAGGGGTGAGGGACAGGGTATGGAATGAGCAGTTCTTC	CASSQDGAGGVRDRVWNEQFF
TRBV28	-	-	TRBJ1-5	TGTGCCAGCAGCTCCATGGGGGGTCAGCCCCAGCATTTT	CASSSMGGQPQHF
TRBV28	few	TRBD1	TRBJ1-6	TGTGCCAGCAGTATTCCGGGACAGGAAGTTAATTCACCCCTCCACTTT	CASSIPGQEVNSPLHF
TRBV7-9	-	TRBD2	TRBJ2-7	TGTGCCAGCAGCTTTCAACTAGCGGTACCCTACGAGCAGTACTTC	CASSFQLAVPYEQYF
TRBV11-2	-	-	TRBJ2-7	TGTGCCAGCAGCCCGGCCTACGAGCAGTACTTC	CASSPAYEQYF
TRBV15	-	-	TRBJ2-1	TGTGCCACCAGCACGGACATGGGGAATGAGCAGTTCTTC	CATSTDMGNEQFF
TRBV5-5	-	-	TRBJ1-1	TGTGCCAGCAGCTTGGTCGGGTCTGGGGAAGCTTTCTTT	CASSLVGSGEAFF
TRBV18	-	TRBD1	TRBJ1-1	TGTGCCAGCTCACCAACGGGACAGGGGGTTACGAACACTGAAGCTTTCTTT	CASSPTGQGVTNTEAFF
TRBV4-1	-	TRBD2	TRBJ2-7	TGCGCCAGCAGCCACCAAGCGGGGGGTGTAACCTACGAGCAGTACTTC	CASSHQAGGVTYEQYF
TRBV14	-	TRBD1	TRBJ2-2	TGTGCCAGCAGCGGGATACAGGGGCCCGGGGAGCTGTTTTTT	CASSGIQGPGELFF
TRBV6-6	-	TRBD2	TRBJ2-1	TGTGCCAGCAGTTACTCGCCGGGGGAGGGGCATGAGCAGTTCTTC	CASSYSPGEGHEQFF
TRBV5-4	-	TRBD1	TRBJ1-5	TGTGCCAGCAGCGCGGACAGGGGCCAGCCCCAGCATTTT	CASSADRGQPQHF
TRBV6-5	-	-	TRBJ1-4	TGTGCCAGCAGTCCTAATAATGAAAAACTGTTTTTT	CASSPNNEKLFF
TRBV10-1	-	TRBD1	TRBJ2-2	TGCGCCAGCAGTGAGCCCAAACCTAGGACAGGGGGGAACACCGGGGAGCTGTTTTTT	CASSEPKPRTGGNTGELFF
TRBV19	-	TRBD1	TRBJ1-5	TGTGCCAGTAGCATTGTAACGACAGGGAGCAATCAGCCCCAGCATTTT	CASSIVTTGSNQPQHF
TRBV6-6	-	-	TRBJ2-5	TGTGCCAGCAATAGTCCAGGCCCCCAAGAGACCCAGTACTTC	CASNSPGPQETQYF
TRBV5-1	-	-	TRBJ2-7	TGCGCCAGCAGCCCAACAACAGGGCAACCCTACGAGCAGTACTTC	CASSPTTGQPYEQYF
TRBV30	-	-	TRBJ2-3	TGTGCCTGGAGTAGGGGGGGGCAAACAGATACGCAGTATTTT	CAWSRGGQTDTQYF
TRBV18	-	-	TRBJ2-7	TGTGCCAGCTCACCAGTGGGGGCCTCCGAGCAGTACTTC	CASSPVGASEQYF
TRBV6-1	-	TRBD1	TRBJ2-3	TGTGCCAGCAGGAGTGGGGGACAGGGACCAGATACGCAGTATTTT	CASRSGGQGPDTQYF
TRBV9	-	-	TRBJ2-7	TGTGCCAGCAGCGCGTGGACAGAGTCCTACGAGCAGTACTTC	CASSAWTESYEQYF
TRBV28	-	TRBD1	TRBJ1-1	TGTGCCAGCAGAAAACAGGGGTCTGAAGCTTTCTTT	CASRKQGSEAFF
TRBV6-1	few	-	TRBJ1-2	TGTGCCAGCAGTGAGGGGAGTGTGGACTACACCTTC	CASSEGSVDYTF
TRBV27	-	TRBD2	TRBJ2-1	TGTGCCAGCAGTTACACCGGGACTAGAATCTTCCATGAGCAGTTCTTC	CASSYTGTRIFHEQFF
TRBV7-9	-	-	TRBJ1-5	TGTGCCAGCAGCCCCGTTGGACAGAGCAATCAGCCCCAGCATTTT	CASSPVGQSNQPQHF
TRBV6-1	-	-	TRBJ1-6	TGTGCCAGCAGTGGGGTATCCGGACCGGGGGGCTATAATTCACCCCTCCACTTT	CASSGVSGPGGYNSPLHF
TRBV4-1	-	-	TRBJ1-1	TGCGCCAGCAGCCAAGATCCCCAGGGTTCGGATGAAGCTTTCTTT	CASSQDPQGSDEAFF
TRBV11-1	-	-	TRBJ2-6	TGTGCCAGCAGACGCACAACCGTCATCGCTGGGGCCAACGTCCTGACTTTC	CASRRTTVIAGANVLTF
TRBV7-9	-	TRBD1	TRBJ1-2	TGTGCCAGCAGCACTACAGGGGAGGGCTACACCTTC	CASSTTGEGYTF
TRBV19	-	TRBD1	TRBJ2-7	TGTGCCAGTAGCCCCGGGACAGGGAATCTCTACGAGCAGTACTTC	CASSPGTGNLYEQYF
TRBV2	-	TRBD2	TRBJ2-5	TGTGCCAGCAGTACACTAAGCGGGGGCCAAGAGACCCAGTACTTC	CASSTLSGGQETQYF
TRBV19	-	-	TRBJ1-1	TGTGCCAGTATGGGGGGGGCGCGAGGTGAAGCTTTCTTT	CASMGGARGEAFF
TRBV29-1	-	TRBD1	TRBJ2-7	TGCAGCGTGAAGGGGGCACAAGAGCAGTACTTC	CSVKGAQEQYF
TRBV19	-	-	TRBJ1-6	TGTGCCAGTAGTATGGAGACAGGTGTCTCCTATAATTCACCCCTCCACTTT	CASSMETGVSYNSPLHF
TRBV5-1	-	-	TRBJ2-6	TGCGCCAGCAATCTTGAGTCTGGGGCCAACGTCCTGACTTTC	CASNLESGANVLTF
TRBV27	-	-	TRBJ2-2	TGTGCCAGCAGTTTAAAGGTCAGGGGGGTCGGGGAGCTGTTTTTT	CASSLKVRGVGELFF
TRBV6-6	-	TRBD2	TRBJ2-5	TGTGCCAGCAGTTACGGGCGGGGGACCGAAGAGACCCAGTACTTC	CASSYGRGTEETQYF
TRBV28	few	-	TRBJ2-3	TGTGCCAGCAGCACCCCCGGAGCAGATACGCAGTATTTT	CASSTPGADTQYF
TRBV28	-	TRBD1	TRBJ2-7	TGTGCCAGCAGCTCCCGGACAGGACGGTCCTACGAGCAGTACTTC	CASSSRTGRSYEQYF
TRBV13	once	TRBD1	TRBJ1-1	TGTGCCAGCAGCCCCTCGACAGGGACTGAAGCTTTCTTT	CASSPSTGTEAFF
TRBV18	-	-	TRBJ2-3	TGTGCCAGCTCACCACGATGGGGCAGGGTGGGCACAGATACGCAGTATTTT	CASSPRWGRVGTDTQYF
TRBV19	-	-	TRBJ1-5	TGTGCCAGTAGTATTTCCCTGGAGGGGCCCCAGCATTTT	CASSISLEGPQHF
TRBV30	once	-	TRBJ1-1	TGTGCCTGGAGTGTATCGCGTGTTGAAGCTTTCTTT	CAWSVSRVEAFF
TRBV27	once	-	TRBJ2-5	TGTGCCAGCAGTTTATCATCGGGTACAGAGACCCAGTACTTC	CASSLSSGTETQYF
TRBV5-4	-	TRBD1	TRBJ1-4	TGTGCCAGCAGCCGCTCAGGGGGTTTGGACAGGGTAGAAAAACTGTTTTTT	CASSRSGGLDRVEKLFF
TRBV6-6	-	-	TRBJ1-1	TGTGCCAGCAGCCATGGGGCGGGGGATGAAGCTTTCTTT	CASSHGAGDEAFF
TRBV6-4	-	TRBD2	TRBJ2-3	TGTGCCAGCAGTGCGGGGGGAGGTAGCACAGATACGCAGTATTTT	CASSAGGGSTDTQYF